This TCR beta chain appears in the sequencing data of a study of early T cells in non-severe SARS-CoV-2 infection. Study overall: Sequencing targeted bulk RNA from unsorted whole blood, leaving chains unpaired.

This clonotype showed up many times. The length of the CDR3 is 10 residues. Germline CDR1 reads MDHEN; CDR2 reads SYDVKM. Trimming took off 7 bases at V and 10 bases at J, with 8 bases between the two ends. TCRdb fed the 5' RACE reads into MiXCR, producing one record per CDR3 protein. This sample carries tens of thousands of distinct CDR3 sequences, about 13% of them seen once, and the ten largest clones take 6%. The genes are TRBV28 and TRBJ2-1, with unresolved D. The TCR sequence derives from an adult who was a healthcare worker with PCR-confirmed SARS-CoV-2 infection or an uninfected control (not recorded which). Sequenced input: whole blood. The CDR3 spells CASKFGEQFF. CDR3 nucleotide sequence: TGTGCCAGCAAGTTCGGCGAGCAGTTCTTC.